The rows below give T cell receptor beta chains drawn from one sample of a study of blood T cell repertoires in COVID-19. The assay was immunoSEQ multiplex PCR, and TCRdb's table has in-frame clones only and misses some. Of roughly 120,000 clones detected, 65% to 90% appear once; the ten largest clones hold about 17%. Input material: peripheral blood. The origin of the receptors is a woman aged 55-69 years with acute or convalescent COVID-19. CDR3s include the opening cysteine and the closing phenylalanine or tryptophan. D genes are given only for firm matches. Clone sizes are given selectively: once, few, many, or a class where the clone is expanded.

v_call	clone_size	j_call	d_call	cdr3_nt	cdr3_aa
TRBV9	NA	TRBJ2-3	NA	TGTGCCAGCACGAGGACAGTCGGAGGTTCAGATACGCAGTATTTT	CASTRTVGGSDTQYF
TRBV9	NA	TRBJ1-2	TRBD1	TGTGCCAGCAGCGCCCAGCGGGACAGGGGCCATGGCTACACCTTC	CASSAQRDRGHGYTF
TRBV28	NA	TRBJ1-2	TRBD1	TGTGCCAGCAGCCAGGGACAGGGGGCGCGGGGCTACACCTTC	CASSQGQGARGYTF
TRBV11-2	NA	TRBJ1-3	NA	TGTGCCAGCAGCTTAACGGCCGCGGACACCATATATTTT	CASSLTAADTIYF
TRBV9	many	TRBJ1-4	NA	TGTGCCAGCAGCGTCCTTCCGAGTACTGAAAAACTGTTTTTT	CASSVLPSTEKLFF
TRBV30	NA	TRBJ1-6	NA	TGTGCCTGGAGTGTATCGACAGCACTCTATAATTCACCCCTCCACTTT	CAWSVSTALYNSPLHF
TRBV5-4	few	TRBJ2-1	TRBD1	TGTGCCAGCAGCGGACAGGGGGCTTCGTACAATGAGCAGTTCTTC	CASSGQGASYNEQFF
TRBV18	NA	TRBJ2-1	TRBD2	TGTGCCAGCTCACCACGGACTAGAGTCAATGAGCAGTTCTTC	CASSPRTRVNEQFF
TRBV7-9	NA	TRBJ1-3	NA	TGTGCCAGCAGAAGGGGTCGTGGAAACACCATATATTTT	CASRRGRGNTIYF
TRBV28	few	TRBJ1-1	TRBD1	TGTGCCAGCACCAAACGACAGGGGAGGAACACTGAAGCTTTCTTT	CASTKRQGRNTEAFF
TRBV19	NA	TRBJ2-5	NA	TGTGCCAGTAGTACGGGACTCCCCCCGGAGACCCAGTACTTC	CASSTGLPPETQYF
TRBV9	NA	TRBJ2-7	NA	TGTGCCAGCAGCCAAAGCGGAGAGATTGTCTGGGAGCAGTACTTC	CASSQSGEIVWEQYF
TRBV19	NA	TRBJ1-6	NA	TGTGCCAGTAGTATAGACCAGGGAAGCTCCTATAATTCACCCCTCCACTTT	CASSIDQGSSYNSPLHF
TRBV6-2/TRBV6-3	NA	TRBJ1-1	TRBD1	TGTGCCAGCAGTTCAGGGGGAAGTGGGATGAACACTGAAGCTTTCTTT	CASSSGGSGMNTEAFF
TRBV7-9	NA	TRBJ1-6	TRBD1	TGTGCCAGCAGCTCATCCGGGACAGCTTCAGACTTT	CASSSSGTASDF
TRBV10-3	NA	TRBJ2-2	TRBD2	TGTGCCATCAGTCGAGCGGGGGGGCCGGACACCGGGGAGCTGTTTTTT	CAISRAGGPDTGELFF
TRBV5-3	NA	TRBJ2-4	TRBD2	TGTGCCAGAAGCAAATCGCGGGGGAACATTCAGTACTTC	CARSKSRGNIQYF
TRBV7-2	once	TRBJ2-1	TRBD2	TGTGCCAGCAGTCTAGCGGGGACATATTACAATGAGCAGTTCTTC	CASSLAGTYYNEQFF
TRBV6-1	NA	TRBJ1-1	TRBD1	TGTGCCAGCAGTGAATCCGGCAGGGGGGAAACTTTCTTT	CASSESGRGETFF
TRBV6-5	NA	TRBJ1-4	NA	TGTGCCAGCAGCTACGAGGGAGCAGGTGAAAAACTGTTTTTT	CASSYEGAGEKLFF
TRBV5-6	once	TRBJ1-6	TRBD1	TGTGCCAGCAGCTTGGGACAGGGAAATTCACCCCTCCACTTT	CASSLGQGNSPLHF
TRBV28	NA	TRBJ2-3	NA	TGTGCCAGCTTAGTGTCTAGCACAGATACGCAGTATTTT	CASLVSSTDTQYF
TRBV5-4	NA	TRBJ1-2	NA	TGTGCCAGCAGCAACGGTCCGGGAGGTGACTATGGCTACACCTTC	CASSNGPGGDYGYTF
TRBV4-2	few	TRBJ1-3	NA	TGTGCCAGCAGCCAAGGACAGTTTGGAAACACCATATATTTT	CASSQGQFGNTIYF
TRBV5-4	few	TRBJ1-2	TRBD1	TGTGCCAGCAACCAAAAGGGGGCGCTCGGCTACACCTTC	CASNQKGALGYTF
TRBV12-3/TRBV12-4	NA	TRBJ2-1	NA	TGTGCCAGCAGTTTATCGGGGGTCAATGAGCAGTTCTTC	CASSLSGVNEQFF
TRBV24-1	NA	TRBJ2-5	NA	TGTGCCACCAGTGTTGGGGCTTCAGAGACCCAGTACTTC	CATSVGASETQYF
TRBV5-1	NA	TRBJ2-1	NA	TGCGCCAGCAGCTCCGGGATACGGGATGAGCAGTTCTTC	CASSSGIRDEQFF
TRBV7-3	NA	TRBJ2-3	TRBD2	TGTGCCAGCGCTAGCGGGGGGCACCCAGATACGCAGTATTTT	CASASGGHPDTQYF
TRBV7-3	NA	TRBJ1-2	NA	TGTGCCAGCAGCAGTCTCGGGGGAGGGTTTGGCTACACCTTC	CASSSLGGGFGYTF
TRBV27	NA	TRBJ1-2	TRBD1	TGTGCCAGCAAACTGACAGGGGCATTGGTCTATGGCTACACCTTC	CASKLTGALVYGYTF
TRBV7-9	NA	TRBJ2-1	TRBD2	TGTGCCAGCAGCTTAGCACTAGCGGGGGGGGTCTCCTACAATGAGCAGTTCTTC	CASSLALAGGVSYNEQFF
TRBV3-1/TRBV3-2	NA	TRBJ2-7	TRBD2	TGTGCCAGCAGCCAAGTCCCGAGACTAGCGTGGTCTAACGAGCAGTACTTC	CASSQVPRLAWSNEQYF
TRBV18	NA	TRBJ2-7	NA	TGTGCCAGCTCACCAGCCCAGGGAAGCTCCTACGAGCAGTACTTC	CASSPAQGSSYEQYF
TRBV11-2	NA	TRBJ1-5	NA	TGTGCCAGCAGCTTAGGACATAATCAGCCCCAGCATTTT	CASSLGHNQPQHF
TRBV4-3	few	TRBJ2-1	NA	TGCGCCAGCAGCCAAGGGGGAACTAGGGATGAGCAGTTCTTC	CASSQGGTRDEQFF
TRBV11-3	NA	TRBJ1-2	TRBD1	TGTGCCAGCAGCTTAACTTGGGCGGACGGGACAGGGAAACTTCAATATGGCTACACCTTC	CASSLTWADGTGKLQYGYTF
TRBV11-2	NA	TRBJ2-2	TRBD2	TGTGCCAGCAGCTTAGATCCGCGAGAGGCGGGGGTGAACACCGGGGAGCTGTTTTTT	CASSLDPREAGVNTGELFF